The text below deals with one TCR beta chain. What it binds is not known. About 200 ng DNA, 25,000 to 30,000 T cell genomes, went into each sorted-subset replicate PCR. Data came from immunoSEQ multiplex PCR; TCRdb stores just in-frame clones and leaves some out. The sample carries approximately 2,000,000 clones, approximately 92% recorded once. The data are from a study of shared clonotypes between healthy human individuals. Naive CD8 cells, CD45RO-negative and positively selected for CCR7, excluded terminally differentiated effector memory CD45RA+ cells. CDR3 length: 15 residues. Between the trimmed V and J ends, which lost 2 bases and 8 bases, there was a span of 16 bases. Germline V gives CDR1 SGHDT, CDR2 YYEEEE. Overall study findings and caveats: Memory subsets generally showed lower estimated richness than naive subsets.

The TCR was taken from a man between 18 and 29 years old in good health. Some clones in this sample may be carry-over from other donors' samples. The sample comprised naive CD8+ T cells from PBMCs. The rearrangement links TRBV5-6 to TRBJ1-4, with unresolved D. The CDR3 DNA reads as TGTGCCAGCAGCTTTCAGATGAGTGATGGCGAAAAACTGTTTTTT. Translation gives CASSFQMSDGEKLFF.